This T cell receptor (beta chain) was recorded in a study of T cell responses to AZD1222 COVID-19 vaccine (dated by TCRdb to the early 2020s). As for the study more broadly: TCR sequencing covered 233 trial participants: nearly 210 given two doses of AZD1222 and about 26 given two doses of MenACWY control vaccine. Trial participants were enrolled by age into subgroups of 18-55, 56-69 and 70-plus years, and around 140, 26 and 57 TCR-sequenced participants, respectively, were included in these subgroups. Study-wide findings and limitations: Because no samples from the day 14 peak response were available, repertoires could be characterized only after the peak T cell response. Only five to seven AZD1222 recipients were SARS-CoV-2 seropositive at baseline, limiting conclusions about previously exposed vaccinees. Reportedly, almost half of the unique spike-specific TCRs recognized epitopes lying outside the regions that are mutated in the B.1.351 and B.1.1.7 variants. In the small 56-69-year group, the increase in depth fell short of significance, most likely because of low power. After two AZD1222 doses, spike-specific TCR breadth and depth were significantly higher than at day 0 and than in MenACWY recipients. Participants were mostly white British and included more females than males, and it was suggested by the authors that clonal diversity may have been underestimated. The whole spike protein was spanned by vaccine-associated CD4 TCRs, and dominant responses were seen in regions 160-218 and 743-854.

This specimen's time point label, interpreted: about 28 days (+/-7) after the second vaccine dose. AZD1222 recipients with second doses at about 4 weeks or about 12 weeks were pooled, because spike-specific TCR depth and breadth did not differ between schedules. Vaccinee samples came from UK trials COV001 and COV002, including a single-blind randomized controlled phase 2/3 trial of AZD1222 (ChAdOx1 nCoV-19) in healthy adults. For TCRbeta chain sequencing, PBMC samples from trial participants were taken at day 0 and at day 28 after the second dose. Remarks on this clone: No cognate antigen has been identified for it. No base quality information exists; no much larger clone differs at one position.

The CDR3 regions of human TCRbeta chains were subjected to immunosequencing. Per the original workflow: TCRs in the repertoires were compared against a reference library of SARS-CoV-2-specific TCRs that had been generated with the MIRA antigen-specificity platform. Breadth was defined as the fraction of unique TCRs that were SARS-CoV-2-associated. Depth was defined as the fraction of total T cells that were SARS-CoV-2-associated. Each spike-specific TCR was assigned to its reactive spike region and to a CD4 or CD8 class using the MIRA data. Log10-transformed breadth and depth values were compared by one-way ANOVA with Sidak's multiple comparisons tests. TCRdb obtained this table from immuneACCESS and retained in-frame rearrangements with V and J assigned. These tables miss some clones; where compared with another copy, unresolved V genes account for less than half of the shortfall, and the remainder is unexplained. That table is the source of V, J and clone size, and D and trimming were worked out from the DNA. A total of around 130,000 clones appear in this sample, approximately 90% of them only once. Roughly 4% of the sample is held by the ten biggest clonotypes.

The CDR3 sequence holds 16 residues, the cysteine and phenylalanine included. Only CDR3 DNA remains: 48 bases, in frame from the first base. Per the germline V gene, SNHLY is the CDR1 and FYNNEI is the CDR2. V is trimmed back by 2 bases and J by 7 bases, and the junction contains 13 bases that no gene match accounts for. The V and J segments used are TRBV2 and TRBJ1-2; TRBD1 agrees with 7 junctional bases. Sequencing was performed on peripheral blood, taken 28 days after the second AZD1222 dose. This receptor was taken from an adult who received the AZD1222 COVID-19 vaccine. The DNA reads TGTGCCAGCAGTGAAACAGGGAAGACAGGGTTGCCTGGCTACACCTTC. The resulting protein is CASSETGKTGLPGYTF.